This T cell receptor beta chain was sequenced in a study of T cells in tumors and immune-related adverse events (TCRdb year 2021). This clone was seen a single time. Its antigen is still unknown. It has no much larger one-base neighbor in the sample; base qualities were not kept. The label giving this sample's treatment or condition can be read as: nivolumab (PD-1 blockade) given before sampling. The DNeasy Blood and Tissue Kit was used to extract DNA from the formalin-fixed paraffin-embedded specimens. The immunoSEQ assay was used to amplify and sequence the TCR beta locus, producing bulk TCR Vbeta CDR3 data. The authors processed their data as follows. CDR3s were excluded if they were non-productive, were shorter than 7 amino acids, or did not start with C or end with F/W. Analysis was restricted to specimens with at least 1000 reads, and each clonotype was defined at the amino acid level. To compute clonality, Pielou's evenness was subtracted from 1. Library sizes were equalized by abundance-weighted random subsampling with replacement, repeated 100 times to report 95% confidence intervals. The Morisita overlap index was used to quantify repertoire overlap, and the top 40 clones in each specimen were examined for overlap with the irAE. Not all clones reach the TCRdb copy of this immuneACCESS table, which keeps in-frame sequences only. Checked studies attribute under half of the gap to unresolved V genes and leave the rest unexplained. V and J calls and clone size are given by that table; D and trimming were obtained from the DNA. The sample profile shows roughly 4,700 clones; 65% of them were found once. The ten largest make up less than 7.5% of the sample.

V is cut back by 7 bases and J by 4 bases, with 5 bases in the junction unmatched. Looking up the germline V gene yields CDR1 WSHSY and CDR2 SAAADI. CDR3 length: 14 amino acids, cysteine to phenylalanine. Only the CDR3 DNA is retained, 42 bases long and in frame from the first base. The clonotype originates from a female donor with metastatic renal cell carcinoma. The sequence links TRBV10-2 to TRBJ2-3; the junction holds 10 bases that match TRBD1. The sample here was gut tissue, taken from a patient treated with anti-PD-1 therapy. The nucleotide sequence is TGCGCCAGCAAAGTGGGGACAGGGGCAGATACGCAGTATTTT. It is translated as CASKVGTGADTQYF.